The next 22 T cell receptor beta chains were all read from a single sample in a study of siplizumab effects on memory and regulatory T cells. Here immunoSEQ multiplex PCR was the method, and the copy in TCRdb shows in-frame clones only, minus some. The sample contains some 100,000 clones, 85% to 95% of which appear only once. The material sequenced was non-Treg CD4+ T cells sorted from blood. The source of these receptors is a human donor in good health.

The rearrangement links TRBV10-3 to TRBJ2-7, with 7 bases identical to TRBD2. The CDR3 is made up of 14 amino acids. The germline V gene encodes CDR1 ENHRY and CDR2 SYGVKD. The J segment lost 2 bases and the V segment lost 5 bases, leaving 6 bases of the junction unmatched. CDR3 nucleotides: TGTGCCATCAGTTCCACTAGCGAGGCCTACGAGCAGTACTTC. Translated, it gives CAISSTSEAYEQYF.

V is TRBV19 and J is TRBJ1-5; possible D gene TRBD1, 5 bases. Trimming cost V 1 base and J 2 bases, with 12 bases left between them. The CDR3 is made up of 16 amino acids. Germline-derived CDR1 and CDR2 are LNHDA and SQIVND (reference sequence). CDR3 residues: CASSIGRAGRNQPQHF. Written as DNA, the CDR3 is TGTGCCAGTAGTATAGGAAGGGCAGGGCGCAATCAGCCCCAGCATTTT.

The chain recombines TRBV27 with TRBJ2-2; 12 bases are shared with TRBD2. This CDR3 spans 16 amino acids. V was clipped by 5 bases and J by 5 bases; unmatched bases: 6. Germline V lookup: CDR1 MNHEY, CDR2 SMNVEV (reference sequence). The CDR3 region is CASSETSGRGTGELFF. The CDR3 region has the DNA TGTGCCAGCAGTGAGACTAGCGGGAGAGGTACCGGGGAGCTGTTTTTT.

The chain recombines TRBV4-1 with TRBJ2-7, with 11 nucleotides matching TRBD2. The CDR3 covers 16 residues. CDR1 MGHRA and CDR2 YSYEKL come from the germline V gene. V lost 4 bases, J lost 0 bases, and 5 bases stayed unmatched. CDR3 amino acids: CASSLGTSGSSYEQYF. Here the CDR3 DNA reads TGCGCCAGCAGCCTCGGGACTAGCGGTAGCTCCTACGAGCAGTACTTC.

This rearrangement joins TRBV11-3 to TRBJ2-7; no clear D. The CDR3 covers 12 residues. The V end lost 5 bases, the J end lost 5 bases, and 10 bases lay between the germline ends. Germline CDR1 and CDR2: SGHNT and YENEEA. The CDR3 protein is CASSTNSNEQYF. In DNA form, the CDR3 reads TGTGCCAGCAGCACAAACAGCAACGAGCAGTACTTC.

This sequence joins TRBV10-3 and TRBJ2-2; tentatively, D is TRBD1 or TRBD2 (5 bases each). There are 16 residues in the CDR3. Germline V lookup: CDR1 ENHRY, CDR2 SYGVKD. Trimming removed 1 base at V and 6 bases at J, with 15 bases between. CDR3 bases: TGTGCCATCAGTGAGTTGGACTCCCGAGGGGCCGGGGAGCTGTTTTTT. Its protein product is CAISELDSRGAGELFF.

The chain joins TRBV6-1 to TRBJ2-5, with TRBD2 identical over 7 bases. The V gene end was trimmed by 6 bases and the J gene end by 2 bases; junction bases not matched to a gene: 0. The CDR3 consists of 12 residues. The germline CDR1 and CDR2 sequences are MNHNS and SASEGT. CDR3 sequence reads: CASSGGQETQYF. CDR3 bases: TGTGCCAGCAGCGGGGGGCAAGAGACCCAGTACTTC.

The chain uses TRBV5-4 and TRBJ2-5; D possibly uses TRBD1 or TRBD2 (5 bases each). Germline V gene lookup returns CDR1 SGHNT and CDR2 YYREEE (reference sequence). V was clipped by 0 bases and J by 3 bases, with 12 bases between them. The CDR3 totals 15 residues. The CDR3 DNA reads as TGTGCCAGCAGCTTGGCCAAGGGGAGTAAAGAGACCCAGTACTTC. Translating gives CASSLAKGSKETQYF.

The J gene is TRBJ2-5, the V gene TRBV18, with 12 positions matching TRBD2. V dropped 4 bases and J dropped 4; count of bases not matched to a gene: 10. The germline gives CDR1 KGHSH, CDR2 LQKENI. The CDR3 sequence is 17 residues long. CDR3 DNA sequence: TGTGCCAGCTCACTCCGGTCCCTAGCGGGAGGGCCAGAGACCCAGTACTTC. Protein: CASSLRSLAGGPETQYF.

Of note for this clone: The conserved closing phenylalanine or tryptophan is absent in this CDR3, likely reflecting a read error. Because the CDR3's place on the DNA is in doubt, the DNA is left out and the CDR3 is given as listed by TCRdb. The chain carries TRBV11-3 and TRBJ2-7; TRBD1 was called by the table and not checked on the DNA. The CDR3 adds up to 9 amino acids, both ends counted. Per the germline V gene, CDR1 is SGHNT and CDR2 is YENEEA. Here the CDR3 reads CASSLEKTS.

The chain is built from TRBV10-3 and TRBJ2-7; weak D call: TRBD1 (6 bases). Germline loops: CDR1 ENHRY, CDR2 SYGVKD. This CDR3 is 14 amino acids long. V was trimmed by 11 bases and J by 0 bases, leaving 17 bases between them. The CDR3, as DNA: TGTGCCTCGACCGGGACATTACCCTCCTACGAGCAGTACTTC. Its translation: CASTGTLPSYEQYF.

This chain links TRBV5-1 with TRBJ2-1; TRBD1 is a possible D gene (5 bases). Trimming pared 6 bases from V and 6 bases from J, leaving 16 bases between. Germline V gene data show CDR1 as SGHRS and CDR2 as YFSETQ. The CDR3 is 14 residues long. CDR3 bases: TGCGCCAGCACTTCGACTGGGGCCTCCAATGAGCAGTTCTTC. Translating gives CASTSTGASNEQFF. Variable domain in full (rest from reference TRBV5-1 and TRBJ2-1): KAGVTQTPRYLIKTRGQQVTLSCSPISGHRSVSWYQQTPGQGLQFLFEYFSETQRNKGNFPGRFSGRQFSNSRSEMNVSTLELGDSALYLCASTSTGASNEQFFGPGTRLTVL.

The V and J genes are TRBV7-2 and TRBJ2-7; 13 nucleotides match TRBD2. This CDR3 has 17 residues. V lost 3 bases and J lost 6; bases outside the gene matches: 11. Germline V gene sequence: CDR1 SGHTA, CDR2 FQGNSA. CDR3 DNA sequence: TGTGCCAGCAGCTTGGTTACTAGCGGGAGGGTTAAAGCCGAGCAGTACTTC. It encodes CASSLVTSGRVKAEQYF. The variable domain in full, with the rest retrieved from reference TRBV7-2 and TRBJ2-7, is GAGVSQSPSNKVTEKGKDVELRCDPISGHTALYWYRQSLGQGLEFLIYFQGNSAPDKSGLPSDRFSAERTGGSVSTLTIQRTQQEDSAVYLCASSLVTSGRVKAEQYFGPGTRLTVT.

This rearrangement joins TRBV19 to TRBJ2-7; TRBD1 matches at 7 bases. This CDR3 has 13 amino acids. Germline CDR1 reads LNHDA; CDR2 reads SQIVND (reference sequence). Unmatched junction bases numbered 5, after V lost 9 bases and J lost 0 bases. As DNA, the CDR3 is TGTGCCAGCCAGGGACAGAACTCCTACGAGCAGTACTTC. This codes for CASQGQNSYEQYF.

The CDR3 spells CASSPPGTTKETQYF. The CDR3 DNA reads as TGTGCCAGCTCACCACCCGGGACCACGAAAGAGACCCAGTACTTC. The chain combines TRBV18 with TRBJ2-5, with D possibly called TRBD1 or TRBD2 (5 bases each). Germline V CDR1 and CDR2: KGHSH, LQKENI. This CDR3 has 15 amino acids. The V gene lost 0 bases and the J gene lost 3 bases, with 11 bases spanning the gap.

This clone has a single count. V is TRBV5-1 and J is TRBJ2-3; 10 bases align to TRBD2. CDR3 length: 16 residues. J lost 6 bases, V lost 1 base, and 8 bases had no gene match. CDR1 is SGHRS and CDR2 is YFSETQ in the germline V gene. This CDR3 is CASSLLLAGAGDTQYF. The CDR3 DNA reads as TGCGCCAGCAGCTTGCTTCTAGCGGGAGCGGGGGATACGCAGTATTTT.

The CDR3 spells CASSPPGGPGNTIYF. CDR3 nucleotides: TGTGCCAGCAGTCCCCCTGGGGGGCCCGGAAACACCATATATTTT. V is TRBV6-6 and J is TRBJ1-3, with TRBD1 as a possible D gene (6 bases). Germline loops: CDR1 MNHNY, CDR2 SVGAGI (reference sequence). CDR3 length: 15 amino acids. V was clipped by 5 bases and J by 4 bases, with 15 bases between them.

The chain couples TRBV30 to TRBJ2-7; 11 positions agree with TRBD2. The CDR3 contains 14 residues. Germline V lookup: CDR1 GTSNPN, CDR2 SVGIG (reference sequence). With V trimmed by 4 bases and J by 2 bases, 4 bases remained unmatched. The CDR3 DNA is TGTGCCTGGACCAAACTAGCGGGAGCCTACGAGCAGTACTTC. It encodes CAWTKLAGAYEQYF.

The J gene is TRBJ2-7, the V gene TRBV5-4; TRBD2 matches at 7 bases. V shed 4 bases, J shed 5 bases, and the junction held 15 bases outside the gene matches. Looked up from germline, CDR1 is SGHNT and CDR2 is YYREEE (reference sequence). The CDR3 has 16 amino acids. CDR3 DNA: TGTGCCAGCAGCCCCACCCGAGGGAGGGCCACTAACGAGCAGTACTTC. Translated, it gives CASSPTRGRATNEQYF.

This sequence joins TRBV10-3 and TRBJ2-2; 8 bases are a match to TRBD2. In germline, CDR1 is ENHRY, CDR2 SYGVKD. The CDR3 has 18 amino acids. The V segment lost 6 bases and the J segment 1 base; nucleotides outside the gene matches: 13. CDR3 loop: CAIRKRASLAGNTGELFF. The CDR3 DNA follows: TGTGCCATCAGGAAGCGGGCCTCCCTAGCGGGGAACACCGGGGAGCTGTTTTTT.

Worth noting for this clone: One end of the junction varies from germline; a read error may be responsible. This chain joins TRBV11-2 and TRBJ1-5; 7 nucleotides match TRBD1. The CDR3 consists of 14 residues. Germline CDR1 reads SGHAT; CDR2 reads FQNNGV. The CDR3 bases are TGTGCCAGCAGCGTAGACAGGGTTGGCCAGCCCCAGCATTTT. It codes for CASSVDRVGQPQHF.

V and J are TRBV18 and TRBJ2-7, with D perhaps TRBD1 (5 bases). Looked up from germline, CDR1 is KGHSH and CDR2 is LQKENI. The V gene lost 1 base and the J gene lost 3 bases, with 10 bases spanning the gap. This CDR3 is built from 14 residues. This CDR3 reads CASSPRQGNYEQYF. In DNA, the CDR3 is TGTGCCAGCTCACCACGTCAGGGTAACTACGAGCAGTACTTC.